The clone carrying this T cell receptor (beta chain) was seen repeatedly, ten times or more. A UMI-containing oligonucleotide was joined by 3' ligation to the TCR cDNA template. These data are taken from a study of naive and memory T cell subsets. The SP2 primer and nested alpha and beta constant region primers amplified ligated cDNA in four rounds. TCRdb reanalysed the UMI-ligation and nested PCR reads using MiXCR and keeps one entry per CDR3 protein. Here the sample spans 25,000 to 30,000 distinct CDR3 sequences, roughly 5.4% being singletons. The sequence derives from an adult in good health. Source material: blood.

The CDR3 DNA sequence: TGTGCCAGCAGTGCGACTAGCGGGATTAATGAGCAGTTCTTC. Protein: CASSATSGINEQFF. The chain links TRBV28 to TRBJ2-1, with 11 bases that match TRBD2. The CDR3 runs to 14 residues. V trimming: 5 bases; J trimming: 7 bases; junction bases outside the gene matches: 4. Germline-derived CDR1 and CDR2 are MDHEN and SYDVKM. The entire variable domain, with the rest obtained from reference TRBV28 and TRBJ2-1, is as follows: DVKVTQSSRYLVKRTGEKVFLECVQDMDHENMFWYRQDPGLGLRLIYFSYDVKMKEKGDIPEGYSVSREKKERFSLILESASTNQTSMYLCASSATSGINEQFFGPGTRLTVL.